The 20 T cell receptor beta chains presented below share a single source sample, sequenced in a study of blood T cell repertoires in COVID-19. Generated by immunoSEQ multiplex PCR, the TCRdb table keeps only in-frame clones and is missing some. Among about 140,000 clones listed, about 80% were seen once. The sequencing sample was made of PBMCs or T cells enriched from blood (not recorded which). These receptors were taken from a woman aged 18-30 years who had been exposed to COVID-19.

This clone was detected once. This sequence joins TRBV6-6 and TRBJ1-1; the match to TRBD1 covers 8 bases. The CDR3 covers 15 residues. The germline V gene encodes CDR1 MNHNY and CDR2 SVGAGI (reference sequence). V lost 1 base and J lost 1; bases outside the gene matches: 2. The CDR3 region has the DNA TGTGCCAGCAGTTACTTAGGGACAGGGAACACTGAAGCTTTCTTT. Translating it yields CASSYLGTGNTEAFF.

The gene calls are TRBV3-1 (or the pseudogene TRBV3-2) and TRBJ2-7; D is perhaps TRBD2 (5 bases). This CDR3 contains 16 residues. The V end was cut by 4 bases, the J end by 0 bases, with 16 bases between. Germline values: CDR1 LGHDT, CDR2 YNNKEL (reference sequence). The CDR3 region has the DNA TGTGCCAGCAGCCCGAGGACCCGAGGGTTCTCCTACGAGCAGTACTTC. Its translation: CASSPRTRGFSYEQYF.

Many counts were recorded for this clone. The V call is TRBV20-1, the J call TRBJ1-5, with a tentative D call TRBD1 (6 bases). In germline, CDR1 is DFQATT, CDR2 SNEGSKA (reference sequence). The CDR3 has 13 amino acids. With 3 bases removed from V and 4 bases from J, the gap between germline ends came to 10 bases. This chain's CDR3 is CSASNRVNQPQHF. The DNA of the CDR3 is TGCAGTGCTAGTAACAGGGTGAATCAGCCCCAGCATTTT.

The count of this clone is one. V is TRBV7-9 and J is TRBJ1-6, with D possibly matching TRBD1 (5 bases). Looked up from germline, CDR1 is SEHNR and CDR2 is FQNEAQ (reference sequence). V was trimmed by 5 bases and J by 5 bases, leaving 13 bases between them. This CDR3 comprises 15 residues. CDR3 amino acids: CASSPPGLDNSPLHF. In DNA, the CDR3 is TGTGCCAGCAGCCCTCCAGGGTTGGATAATTCACCCCTCCACTTT.

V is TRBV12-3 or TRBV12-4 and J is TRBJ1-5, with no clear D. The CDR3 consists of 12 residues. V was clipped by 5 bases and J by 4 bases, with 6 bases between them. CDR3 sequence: CASSPKNQPQHF. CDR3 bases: TGTGCCAGCAGTCCCAAAAATCAGCCCCAGCATTTT.

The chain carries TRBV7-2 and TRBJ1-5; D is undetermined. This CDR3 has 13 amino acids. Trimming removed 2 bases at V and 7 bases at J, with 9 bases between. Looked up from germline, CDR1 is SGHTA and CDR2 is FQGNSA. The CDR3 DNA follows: TGTGCCAGCAGCTTATCTGGGAGACAGCCCCAGCATTTT. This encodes CASSLSGRQPQHF.

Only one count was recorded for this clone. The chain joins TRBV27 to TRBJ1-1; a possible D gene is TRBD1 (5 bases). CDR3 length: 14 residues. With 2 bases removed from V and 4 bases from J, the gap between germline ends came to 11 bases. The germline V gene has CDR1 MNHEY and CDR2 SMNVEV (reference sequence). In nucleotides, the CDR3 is TGTGCCAGCAGTTTAAACGCAGGGCCCACTGAAGCTTTCTTT. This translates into CASSLNAGPTEAFF.

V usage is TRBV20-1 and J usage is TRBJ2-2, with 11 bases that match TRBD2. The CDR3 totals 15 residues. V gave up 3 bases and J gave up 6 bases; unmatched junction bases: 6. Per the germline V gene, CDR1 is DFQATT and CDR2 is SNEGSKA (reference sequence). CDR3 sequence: CSASGSSGRAGELFF. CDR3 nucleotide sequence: TGCAGTGCTAGTGGGAGTAGCGGGAGGGCCGGGGAGCTGTTTTTT.

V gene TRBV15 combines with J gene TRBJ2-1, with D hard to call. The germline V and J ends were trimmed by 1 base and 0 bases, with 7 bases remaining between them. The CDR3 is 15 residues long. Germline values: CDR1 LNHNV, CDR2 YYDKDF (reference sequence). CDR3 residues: CATSRGGGSYNEQFF. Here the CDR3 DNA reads TGTGCCACCAGCAGAGGAGGCGGCTCCTACAATGAGCAGTTCTTC.

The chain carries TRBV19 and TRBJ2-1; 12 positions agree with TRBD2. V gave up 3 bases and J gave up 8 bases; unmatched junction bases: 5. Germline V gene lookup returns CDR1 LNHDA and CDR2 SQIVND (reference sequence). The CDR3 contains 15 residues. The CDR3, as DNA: TGTGCCAGTAGTATGACTAGCGGGAGTTACCATGAGCAGTTCTTC. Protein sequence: CASSMTSGSYHEQFF.

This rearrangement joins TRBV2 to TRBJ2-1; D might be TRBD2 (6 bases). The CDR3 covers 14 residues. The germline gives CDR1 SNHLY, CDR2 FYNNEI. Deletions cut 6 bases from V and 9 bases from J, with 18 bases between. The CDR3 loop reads CASRRAGLGGEQFF. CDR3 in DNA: TGTGCCAGCAGGCGGGCAGGGCTGGGGGGTGAGCAGTTCTTC.

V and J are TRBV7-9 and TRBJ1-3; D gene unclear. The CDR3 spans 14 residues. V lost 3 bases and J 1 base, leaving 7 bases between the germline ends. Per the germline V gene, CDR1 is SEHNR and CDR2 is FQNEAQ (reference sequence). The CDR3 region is CASSLRESGNTIYF. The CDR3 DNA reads TGTGCCAGCAGCTTGAGGGAGTCTGGAAACACCATATATTTT.

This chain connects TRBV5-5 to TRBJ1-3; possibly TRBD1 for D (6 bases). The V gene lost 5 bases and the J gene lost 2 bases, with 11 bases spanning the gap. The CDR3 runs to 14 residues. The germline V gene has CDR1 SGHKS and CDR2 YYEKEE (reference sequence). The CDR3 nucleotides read TGTGCCAGCAGGATGACAGGTCCTGGAAACACCATATATTTT. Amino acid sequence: CASRMTGPGNTIYF.

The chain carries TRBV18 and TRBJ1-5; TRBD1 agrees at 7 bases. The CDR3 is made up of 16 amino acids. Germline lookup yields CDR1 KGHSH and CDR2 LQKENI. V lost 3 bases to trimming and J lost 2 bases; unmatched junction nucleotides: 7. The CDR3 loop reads CASSPMPGQGNQPQHF. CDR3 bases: TGTGCCAGCTCACCTATGCCAGGACAGGGCAATCAGCCCCAGCATTTT.

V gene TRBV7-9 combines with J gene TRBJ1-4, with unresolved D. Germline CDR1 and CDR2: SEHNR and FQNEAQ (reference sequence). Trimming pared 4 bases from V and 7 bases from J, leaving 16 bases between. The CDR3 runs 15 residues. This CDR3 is CASSSLRGLGEKLFF. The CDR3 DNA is TGTGCCAGCAGCTCCCTCCGGGGTCTCGGTGAAAAACTGTTTTTT.

The DNA of the CDR3 is TGTGCCAGCAGCTTTACACGCGGTTCTAGCACAGATACGCAGTATTTT. This translates into CASSFTRGSSTDTQYF. The chain joins TRBV3-1 (or the pseudogene TRBV3-2) to TRBJ2-3; no clear D. CDR1 LGHDT and CDR2 YNNKEL come from the germline V gene (reference sequence). The CDR3 loop spans 16 amino acids. V gave up 5 bases and J gave up 0 bases, with 15 bases separating them.

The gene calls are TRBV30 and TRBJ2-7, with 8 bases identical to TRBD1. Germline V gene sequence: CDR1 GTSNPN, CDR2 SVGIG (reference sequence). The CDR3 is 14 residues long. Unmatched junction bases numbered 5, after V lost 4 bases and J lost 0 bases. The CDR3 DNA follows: TGTGCCTGGACCAGGGGGCCCCACTCCTACGAGCAGTACTTC. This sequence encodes CAWTRGPHSYEQYF.

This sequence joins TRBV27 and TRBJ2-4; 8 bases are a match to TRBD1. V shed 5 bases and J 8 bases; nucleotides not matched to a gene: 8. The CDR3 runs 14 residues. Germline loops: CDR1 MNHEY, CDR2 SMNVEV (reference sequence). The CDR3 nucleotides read TGTGCCAGCAGTCCAAGGACAGGGATGGACATTCAGTACTTC. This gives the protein CASSPRTGMDIQYF.

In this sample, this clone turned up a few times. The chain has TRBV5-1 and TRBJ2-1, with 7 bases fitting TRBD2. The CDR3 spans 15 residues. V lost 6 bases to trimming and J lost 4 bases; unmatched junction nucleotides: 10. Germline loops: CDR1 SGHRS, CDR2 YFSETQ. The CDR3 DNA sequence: TGCGCCAGCATCCCCGACTCTAGCGGTTACAATGAGCAGTTCTTC. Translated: CASIPDSSGYNEQFF.

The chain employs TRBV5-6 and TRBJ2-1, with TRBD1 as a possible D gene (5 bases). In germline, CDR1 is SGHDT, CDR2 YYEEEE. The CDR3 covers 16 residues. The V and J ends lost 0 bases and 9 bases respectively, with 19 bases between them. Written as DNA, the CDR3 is TGTGCCAGCAGCTTGGGTTTGCTCGGCAGGGTGGGTGAGCAGTTCTTC. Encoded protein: CASSLGLLGRVGEQFF.